This entry features one T cell receptor (beta chain) sequence. Its antigen is not identified. Germline CDR1 is SGHTS and CDR2 is YDEGEE. CDR3 size: 12 residues. Trimming took off 0 bases at V and 10 bases at J, with 10 bases between the two ends. The data derive from a study of cytomegalovirus exposure and HLA in healthy donors. General observations from the study: Most TCRs appeared rarely, but some public TCRs recurred in many donors. Common viral pathogens seemed to be connected with several of the most significant clusters, according to a later analysis. In all likelihood, a cluster of highly shared sequence variants was a sequencing artifact.

Amplification used 60 Vbeta primers and 13 Jbeta primers. Repertoires were generated with immunoSEQ multiplex PCR, while TCRdb's copy carries only in-frame clones and drops some. The profile shows about 150,000 clones, roughly four fifths of them singletons. The sequence derives from a man younger than 40 in good health and CMV-seronegative. The chain employs TRBV5-8 and TRBJ1-1; a weak D match, TRBD1 (6 bases). The source material was PBMCs. CDR3 in DNA: TGTGCCAGCAGCTTGGGGGGCAGGGGAGCTTTCTTT. It codes for CASSLGGRGAFF.